This T cell receptor (beta chain) appears in the sequencing data of a study of early stage breast cancer tumors. Study as a whole: Of around 16 invasive breast tumors, twelve were hormone receptor-positive, HER2-negative.

The V gene's germline CDR1 is LGHNA and CDR2 YNFKEQ. The CDR3 is 15 residues long. Germline trimming cut 4 bases from V and 0 bases from J; bases unmatched to any gene: 6. Sequencing was performed with immunoSEQ multiplex PCR; in TCRdb, only in-frame clones are kept and a portion is missing. Here the sample spans 25,000 to 35,000 clones, 80% being singletons. The chain couples TRBV4-2 to TRBJ2-7; 7 nucleotides line up with TRBD1. The TCR sequence derives from a person between 60 and 70 years old with breast cancer. Sequencing input: blood. CDR3 nucleotides: TGTGCCAGCAGCCGGTACAGGGGAACCTCCTACGAGCAGTACTTC. Amino acid sequence: CASSRYRGTSYEQYF.